This passage covers 16 T cell receptor beta chains from one sample sequenced in a study of shared T cell receptors in the human thymus. Libraries were prepared by immunoSEQ multiplex PCR; TCRdb keeps only in-frame clonotypes and omits some of them. The profile shows around 730,000 clones, roughly 88% of them singletons. These data also formed part of another study, on human thymus T cells.

Sequencing was performed on thymocytes. The origin of the receptors is a girl under three years old with a congenital heart defect.

The rearrangement joins TRBV7-2 to TRBJ2-5, with 14 bases that match TRBD2. Losses at the gene ends were 1 base for V and 3 bases for J; bases not matched to a gene: 7. Germline V gene lookup returns CDR1 SGHTA and CDR2 FQGNSA. The CDR3 is 18 amino acids. The CDR3 DNA follows: TGTGCCAGCAGCTTAGAGGTTAGGGGACTAGCGGGGGAAGAGACCCAGTACTTC. Protein product: CASSLEVRGLAGEETQYF.

The chain couples TRBV25-1 to TRBJ2-5; D gene uncertain. The CDR3 runs 12 residues. Germline assignment: CDR1 MGHDK and CDR2 SYGVNS. Deletions cut 4 bases from V and 6 bases from J, with 9 bases between. The CDR3 DNA reads TGTGCCAGCAGTGCCCGAGGCCAGACCCAGTACTTC. Translation: CASSARGQTQYF.

The chain has TRBV7-9 and TRBJ1-4; tentative D call: TRBD1 (5 bases). The CDR3 sequence is 13 residues long. Germline-derived CDR1 and CDR2 are SEHNR and FQNEAQ (reference sequence). With 10 bases removed from V and 0 bases from J, the gap between germline ends came to 9 bases. The CDR3 is CAIQTATNEKLFF. The CDR3 nucleotides are TGTGCCATTCAGACAGCAACTAATGAAAAACTGTTTTTT.

In its sample, this clone was seen a few times. The chain is built from TRBV6-5 and TRBJ1-3; D perhaps matches TRBD1 (6 bases). V lost 2 bases and J lost 2, with 13 bases in between. Germline loops: CDR1 MNHEY, CDR2 SVGAGI. The CDR3 loop spans 16 amino acids. Written as DNA, the CDR3 is TGTGCCAGCAGTTACAACAGGGAAGGGCCTGGAAACACCATATATTTT. Translated: CASSYNREGPGNTIYF.

V and J are TRBV5-8 and TRBJ1-2; D may be TRBD1 (5 bases). Trimming took off 0 bases at V and 3 bases at J, with 9 bases between the two ends. This CDR3 comprises 14 residues. Germline V CDR1 and CDR2: SGHTS, YDEGEE. CDR3 nucleotide sequence: TGTGCCAGCAGCTTGGAGGGGCCGTACTATGGCTACACCTTC. Translating gives CASSLEGPYYGYTF.

The gene calls are TRBV5-1 and TRBJ2-3, with D possibly being TRBD1 (5 bases). CDR1 is SGHRS and CDR2 is YFSETQ in the germline V gene. CDR3 size: 14 residues. V was pared by 4 bases and J by 4 bases, with 13 bases between. The CDR3 sequence is CASSDLGVPDTQYF. CDR3 DNA: TGCGCCAGCAGCGACCTAGGGGTTCCAGATACGCAGTATTTT. The variable domain in full, with the rest retrieved from reference TRBV5-1 and TRBJ2-3, is KAGVTQTPRYLIKTRGQQVTLSCSPISGHRSVSWYQQTPGQGLQFLFEYFSETQRNKGNFPGRFSGRQFSNSRSEMNVSTLELGDSALYLCASSDLGVPDTQYFGPGTRLTVL.

The gene calls are TRBV14 and TRBJ2-7; possible D gene TRBD2, 5 bases. Germline V CDR1 and CDR2: SGHDN, FVKESK. Trimming took 4 bases from V and 3 from J, leaving 10 bases between them. The CDR3 has 13 residues. In DNA form, the CDR3 reads TGTGCCAGCAGCCCCCGGGAAGTCTACGAGCAGTACTTC. Encoded protein: CASSPREVYEQYF. Supplemented by reference TRBV14 and TRBJ2-7, the full variable domain reads EAGVTQFPSHSVIEKGQTVTLRCDPISGHDNLYWYRRVMGKEIKFLLHFVKESKQDESGMPNNRFLAERTGGTYSTLKVQPAELEDSGVYFCASSPREVYEQYFGPGTRLTVT.

The J gene is TRBJ1-2, the V gene TRBV15; tentative D call: TRBD1 (5 bases). V lost 6 bases and J lost 0, with 23 bases in between. The CDR3 consists of 18 residues. CDR1 is LNHNV and CDR2 is YYDKDF in the germline V gene (reference sequence). In DNA, the CDR3 is TGTGCCACCAGTTGCGGGGGAAGGCAACCCCTCCCTAACTATGGCTACACCTTC. It encodes CATSCGGRQPLPNYGYTF.

The chain joins TRBV19 to TRBJ1-5; D is undetermined. The CDR3 has 15 residues. CDR1 and CDR2 from the germline V gene are LNHDA and SQIVND (reference sequence). Trimming stripped 6 bases from V and 0 bases from J, with 12 bases between. This CDR3 reads CASRPSGSSNQPQHF. The CDR3 DNA is TGTGCCAGTAGGCCGAGCGGGTCTAGCAATCAGCCCCAGCATTTT.

The sample holds one count of this clone. DNA for the CDR3: TGTGCCAGCAGCTTAGAAGCCCAGGGTGACGAGCAGTACTTC. Amino acids: CASSLEAQGDEQYF. The rearrangement joins TRBV7-2 to TRBJ2-7, with a possible D match to TRBD1 (5 bases). The germline V and J ends were trimmed by 1 base and 5 bases, with 12 bases remaining between them. Per the germline V gene, CDR1 is SGHTA and CDR2 is FQGNSA. The CDR3 is 14 amino acids. Supplemented by reference TRBV7-2 and TRBJ2-7, the full variable domain reads GAGVSQSPSNKVTEKGKDVELRCDPISGHTALYWYRQSLGQGLEFLIYFQGNSAPDKSGLPSDRFSAERTGGSVSTLTIQRTQQEDSAVYLCASSLEAQGDEQYFGPGTRLTVT.

The chain recombines TRBV28 with TRBJ1-4, with D unresolved. The CDR3 is 15 residues long. Looked up from germline, CDR1 is MDHEN and CDR2 is SYDVKM. V lost 3 bases to trimming and J lost 3 bases, with 11 bases between them. The CDR3 sequence: CASSLEGAPNEKLFF. CDR3 bases: TGTGCCAGCAGTTTGGAGGGCGCACCTAATGAAAAACTGTTTTTT.

This chain joins TRBV14 and TRBJ1-1, with 8 positions matching TRBD1. The CDR3 has 17 amino acids. Trimming removed 4 bases from V and 3 bases from J; junction bases left unmatched: 13. Germline V gene data show CDR1 as SGHDN and CDR2 as FVKESK. CDR3 residues: CASSPMTGVVGDTEAFF. The DNA for the CDR3 is TGTGCCAGCAGCCCCATGACAGGGGTAGTCGGGGACACTGAAGCTTTCTTT.

J is TRBJ2-3 and V is TRBV7-2; 16 positions agree with TRBD2. The J segment lost 4 bases and the V segment lost 4 bases, leaving 8 bases of the junction unmatched. Germline CDR1 reads SGHTA; CDR2 reads FQGNSA. The CDR3 contains 18 residues. The CDR3 loop is CASSSGTSGGAEADTQYF. As DNA, the CDR3 is TGTGCCAGCAGCTCCGGGACTAGCGGGGGGGCAGAGGCAGATACGCAGTATTTT.

The V gene is TRBV20-1, the J gene TRBJ2-7, with unresolved D. The V end was cut by 2 bases, the J end by 6 bases, with 8 bases between. The CDR3 sequence is 11 residues long. CDR1 DFQATT and CDR2 SNEGSKA come from the germline V gene (reference sequence). CDR3 coding DNA: TGCAGTGCTAGAAGAGGCCCCGAGCAGTACTTC. Its protein is CSARRGPEQYF.

The J gene is TRBJ1-1, the V gene TRBV6-5, with TRBD1 matching 8 bases. The V gene end was trimmed by 6 bases and the J gene end by 0 bases; junction bases not matched to a gene: 3. The CDR3 is 14 amino acids. Germline-derived CDR1 and CDR2 are MNHEY and SVGAGI. In DNA form, the CDR3 reads TGTGCCAGCAGCCGGGACAGGCTGAACACTGAAGCTTTCTTT. This codes for CASSRDRLNTEAFF.

The chain links TRBV7-9 to TRBJ1-2, with D possibly TRBD1 on 5 matching bases. Germline-derived CDR1 and CDR2 are SEHNR and FQNEAQ (reference sequence). The CDR3 covers 14 residues. Trimming removed 3 bases at V and 5 bases at J, with 13 bases between. Written as DNA, the CDR3 is TGTGCCAGCAGCTTTAGGGGCGATATTTATGGCTACACCTTC. As protein: CASSFRGDIYGYTF.